The clone carrying this TCR beta chain appeared many times. Its antigen remains unidentified. Looked up from germline, CDR1 is LNHNV and CDR2 is YYDKDF (reference sequence). With 2 bases removed from V and 6 bases from J, the gap between germline ends came to 17 bases. This CDR3 contains 16 residues. These data belong to a study of CD8 T cells in ankylosing spondylitis. Study-wide points: Apparently characteristic of ankylosing spondylitis blood was a TCR beta motif (about 8 highly homologous variants).

Quantitative 5'-RACE with molecular barcodes produced the TCR beta libraries. One entry per CDR3 protein, called by TCRdb with MiXCR from the 5' RACE reads. The table lists under 850,000 distinct CDR3 sequences, around 19% of them singletons, with 15% to 20% in the top ten. This sequence was found in a male donor with ankylosing spondylitis. Sequencing input: blood, either unsorted or a sorted T cell fraction (not recorded which). The rearrangement joins TRBV15 to TRBJ2-1; D is perhaps TRBD2 (6 bases). In nucleotides, the CDR3 is TGTGCCACCAGCAGACCGGTTTACGGGAGTATCAATGAGCAGTTCTTC. This gives the protein CATSRPVYGSINEQFF.